This T cell receptor (beta chain) is drawn from a study of T cells after posttransplantation cyclophosphamide. Study-level findings and limits: Recipient CMV seropositivity and CMV reactivation strongly tracked TRB clonality.

With regard to this clone: Antigen unknown.

The ends were cut back, 3 bases at V and 2 bases at J, with 13 bases in the middle. This CDR3 has 16 residues. Germline CDR1 reads LNHDA; CDR2 reads SQIVND (reference sequence). The naive gate required viable CD3+CD4+ or CD3+CD8+ cells with CCR7+CD45RA+CD45RO-CD95-CD27+CD28+ phenotype. Libraries were prepared by immunoSEQ multiplex PCR; TCRdb keeps only in-frame clonotypes and omits some of them. Of fewer than 25,000 clones detected, around 98% appear once; the ten largest clones hold around 0.14%. This clonotype was obtained from a man between 50 and 59 years old in good health, CMV-negative, and a related stem cell transplant donor. The chain links TRBV19 to TRBJ2-2, with D tentatively TRBD2 (6 bases). Input material: naive CD4+ T cells sorted from PBMCs. The CDR3 loop reads CASSIVAGINTGELFF. The CDR3, as DNA: TGTGCCAGTAGTATTGTGGCGGGGATCAACACCGGGGAGCTGTTTTTT.